This passage covers 24 T cell receptor beta chains from one sample sequenced in a study of T-cell reconstitution after alpha-beta-depleted transplantation in children. Preparing the TCRbeta library involved the use of unique molecular identifiers. One entry per CDR3 protein, called by TCRdb with MiXCR from the PCR reads. Seen here are 350,000 to 450,000 distinct CDR3 sequences, about an eighth observed once, and the top ten hold 3.5% to 4.5%. The sample in question was PBMCs, obtained from the stem cell graft. Source of these receptors: a human donor who donated a stem cell graft to a child with Fanconi anemia.

This clonotype was observed a handful of times. The V and J genes are TRBV7-9 and TRBJ2-1, with TRBD1 identical over 7 bases. This CDR3 contains 13 residues. The trim removed 7 bases at V and 7 bases at J, leaving 7 bases unmatched. CDR1 is SEHNR, CDR2 FQNEAQ, per germline (reference sequence). The CDR3 region is CASTEGALNEQFF. The CDR3 DNA reads TGTGCCAGCACTGAGGGGGCCCTGAATGAGCAGTTCTTC. Full variable domain (missing parts from reference TRBV7-9 and TRBJ2-1): DTGVSQNPRHKITKRGQNVTFRCDPISEHNRLYWYRQTLGQGPEFLTYFQNEAQLEKSRLLSDRFSAERPKGSFSTLEIQRTEQGDSAMYLCASTEGALNEQFFGPGTRLTVL.

This clonotype came up many times. The J gene is TRBJ1-1, the V gene TRBV20-1; D remains unclear. Per germline, CDR1 DFQATT and CDR2 SNEGSKA (reference sequence). Trimming cost V 3 bases and J 1 base, with 12 bases left between them. The CDR3 spans 14 residues. As DNA, the CDR3 is TGCAGTGCTAGGGGTCGGGGTGGGAACACTGAAGCTTTCTTT. Encoded protein: CSARGRGGNTEAFF.

V gene TRBV7-8 combines with J gene TRBJ2-2; D may be TRBD2 (6 bases). The CDR3 contains 16 residues. V shed 4 bases and J shed 3 bases, with 15 bases lying between them. Germline-derived CDR1 and CDR2 are SGHVS and FQNEAQ. The CDR3 protein is CASSWVGGIDTGELFF. The CDR3 DNA sequence: TGTGCCAGCAGCTGGGTGGGGGGTATAGACACCGGGGAGCTGTTTTTT.

This clonotype was seen a few times. This chain joins TRBV12-3 or TRBV12-4 and TRBJ2-1, with 8 bases lining up with TRBD1. J was trimmed by 9 bases and V by 7 bases; bases with no gene match: 8. The CDR3 totals 13 residues. CDR3 sequence reads: CASTGQGWGEQFF. In nucleotides, the CDR3 is TGTGCCAGCACAGGACAGGGTTGGGGTGAGCAGTTCTTC.

The genes are TRBV29-1 and TRBJ2-1, with D uncertain. The CDR3 loop spans 12 amino acids. CDR1 is SQVTM, CDR2 ANQGSEA, per germline. The V gene lost 5 bases and the J gene lost 7 bases, with 12 bases spanning the gap. CDR3 sequence reads: CSVNRVYNEQFF. The CDR3 nucleotides are TGCAGCGTTAACCGAGTGTATAATGAGCAGTTCTTC.

This clonotype appeared a few times. The chain joins TRBV7-2 to TRBJ2-4; 14 positions match TRBD2. This CDR3 comprises 16 residues. Germline assignment: CDR1 SGHTA and CDR2 FQGNSA. The V segment lost 5 bases and the J segment 6 bases; nucleotides outside the gene matches: 6. The CDR3 region is CASSTTSGGAGNIQYF. The CDR3 nucleotides read TGTGCCAGCAGCACGACTAGCGGGGGGGCCGGAAACATTCAGTACTTC.

This clonotype was recorded a few times. This chain links TRBV12-3 or TRBV12-4 with TRBJ1-1, with unresolved D. There are 13 residues in the CDR3. The V and J ends lost 3 bases and 8 bases respectively, with 13 bases between them. The CDR3 DNA is TGTGCCAGCAGTTTCCTCTTAGAAAGAGAAGCTTTCTTT. As protein: CASSFLLEREAFF.

This sequence joins TRBV28 and TRBJ1-4; no definite D call. The germline V and J ends were trimmed by 7 bases and 5 bases, with 14 bases remaining between them. The CDR3 loop spans 14 amino acids. In germline, CDR1 is MDHEN, CDR2 SYDVKM. CDR3 amino acids: CASNQDLLNEKLFF. The DNA for the CDR3 is TGTGCCAGCAACCAGGACTTGTTAAATGAAAAACTGTTTTTT.

The sample holds a few counts of this clonotype. The chain is built from TRBV7-2 and TRBJ1-4; the D is unclear. Germline V gene lookup returns CDR1 SGHTA and CDR2 FQGNSA. This CDR3 has 15 residues. The V and J ends lost 5 bases and 5 bases respectively, with 15 bases between them. The CDR3 loop is CASSPEGRENEKLFF. The CDR3 DNA reads as TGTGCCAGCAGCCCCGAAGGGCGGGAGAATGAAAAACTGTTTTTT.

The rearrangement uses TRBV7-8 and TRBJ2-1; TRBD2 matches at 8 bases. CDR1 SGHVS and CDR2 FQNEAQ come from the germline V gene. CDR3 size: 16 residues. V shed 3 bases and J 9 bases; nucleotides not matched to a gene: 13. This CDR3 reads CASSFGSGASQGEQFF. As DNA, the CDR3 is TGTGCCAGCAGCTTTGGTAGCGGGGCCTCTCAGGGTGAGCAGTTCTTC.

The chain links TRBV6-5 to TRBJ1-2, with D possibly being TRBD1 (5 bases). Germline V gene data show CDR1 as MNHEY and CDR2 as SVGAGI. V shed 7 bases and J shed 8 bases, with 14 bases lying between them. The CDR3 totals 12 residues. CDR3 region: CASTEGTRGYTF. The CDR3 DNA is TGTGCCAGCACAGAGGGGACCCGCGGCTACACCTTC.

The chain uses TRBV9 and TRBJ2-3; 8 bases map to TRBD1. Germline V gene lookup returns CDR1 SGDLS and CDR2 YYNGEE. Losses at the gene ends were 4 bases for V and 6 bases for J; bases not matched to a gene: 10. The CDR3 spans 15 residues. This chain's CDR3 is CASSLRTGLSDTQYF. CDR3 nucleotides: TGTGCCAGCAGCCTGCGGACAGGGTTATCGGATACGCAGTATTTT.

The chain combines TRBV11-2 with TRBJ2-5, with a possible D match to TRBD2 (6 bases). In germline, CDR1 is SGHAT, CDR2 FQNNGV. The CDR3 runs to 17 residues. Trimming took 5 bases from V and 8 from J, leaving 27 bases between them. The CDR3 protein is CASSKTRDSDELVTQYF. The CDR3 nucleotides read TGTGCCAGCAGCAAAACCCGGGACTCGGATGAGTTAGTAACCCAGTACTTC. The complete variable domain, with remaining parts taken from reference TRBV11-2 and TRBJ2-5, reads EAGVAQSPRYKIIEKRQSVAFWCNPISGHATLYWYQQILGQGPKLLIQFQNNGVVDDSQLPKDRFSAERLKGVDSTLKIQPAKLEDSAVYLCASSKTRDSDELVTQYFGPGTRLLVL.

This clonotype appeared many times. J is TRBJ2-2 and V is TRBV12-3 or TRBV12-4; no firm D call. Trimming pared 7 bases from V and 0 bases from J, leaving 3 bases between. The CDR3 spans 12 residues. This CDR3 reads CASNANTGELFF. In DNA, the CDR3 is TGTGCCAGCAACGCGAACACCGGGGAGCTGTTTTTT.

This clonotype was counted at least ten times. CDR3 nucleotides: TGTGCCAGCAGCGTTGGGACTAGCGGGGGGTACACAGATACGCAGTATTTT. Amino acids: CASSVGTSGGYTDTQYF. The genes are TRBV9 and TRBJ2-3; 15 nucleotides agree with TRBD2. Germline-derived CDR1 and CDR2 are SGDLS and YYNGEE. Germline trimming cut 2 bases from V and 2 bases from J; bases unmatched to any gene: 3. The CDR3 extends over 17 amino acids.

This clonotype was counted only a few times. V is TRBV27 and J is TRBJ1-1, with 11 positions matching TRBD1. J gave up 5 bases and V 5 bases, and 4 bases lay outside the gene matches. Per the germline V gene, CDR1 is MNHEY and CDR2 is SMNVEV (reference sequence). CDR3 length equals 14 residues. CDR3 loop: CASSRGTGGTEAFF. In DNA, the CDR3 is TGTGCCAGCAGTCGCGGGACAGGGGGGACTGAAGCTTTCTTT.

J is TRBJ1-4 and V is TRBV24-1; D might be TRBD1 (6 bases). Trimming took 3 bases from V and 8 from J, leaving 15 bases between them. Germline V gene lookup returns CDR1 KGHDR and CDR2 SFDVKD. This CDR3 spans 15 amino acids. The CDR3 coding sequence is TGTGCCACCAGTGATGCCGCGGGGGCCGGGGAAAAACTGTTTTTT. Protein: CATSDAAGAGEKLFF.

The table lists this clonotype with many counts. The rearrangement joins TRBV5-6 to TRBJ1-5; D unclear. Germline V lookup: CDR1 SGHDT, CDR2 YYEEEE. V was cut by 1 base and J by 9 bases, with 14 bases left in between. This CDR3 has 14 amino acids. This chain's CDR3 is CASSLNPESRPQHF. CDR3 nucleotide sequence: TGTGCCAGCAGCTTGAATCCAGAATCTCGGCCCCAGCATTTT. Supplemented by reference TRBV5-6 and TRBJ1-5, the full variable domain reads DAGVTQSPTHLIKTRGQQVTLRCSPKSGHDTVSWYQQALGQGPQFIFQYYEEEERQRGNFPDRFSGHQFPNYSSELNVNALLLGDSALYLCASSLNPESRPQHFGDGTRLSIL.

This clonotype was picked up a small number of times. The CDR3 DNA sequence: TGTGCCACCAGCAGAGCGGGTTTCATACAAGAGACCCAGTACTTC. This gives the protein CATSRAGFIQETQYF. This rearrangement joins TRBV15 to TRBJ2-5; D remains ambiguous. V was trimmed by 1 base and J by 2 bases, leaving 11 bases between them. The CDR3 spans 15 residues. Germline CDR1 is LNHNV and CDR2 is YYDKDF (reference sequence).

This chain links TRBV3-1 with TRBJ2-7, with D perhaps TRBD1 or TRBD2 (6 bases each). Germline assignment: CDR1 LGHDT and CDR2 YNNKEL (reference sequence). This CDR3 has 13 amino acids. In DNA, the CDR3 is TGTGCCAGCAGCCAGACCTTGATGGGGGGCCCAGTCGTC. It is translated as CASSQTLMGGPVV.

This clonotype was counted a few times. V is TRBV20-1 and J is TRBJ1-4; no firm D call. The CDR3 contains 15 residues. Looked up from germline, CDR1 is DFQATT and CDR2 is SNEGSKA (reference sequence). V gave up 0 bases and J gave up 4 bases, with 12 bases separating them. DNA for the CDR3: TGCAGTGCTAGAGATCATCAGGCCTTTAATGAAAAACTGTTTTTT. Translation gives CSARDHQAFNEKLFF.

J is TRBJ2-6 and V is TRBV5-1, with D possibly TRBD2 on 6 matching bases. The CDR3 sequence is 18 residues long. Trimming pared 0 bases from V and 2 bases from J, leaving 15 bases between. Germline V gives CDR1 SGHRS, CDR2 YFSETQ. The CDR3 DNA is TGCGCCAGCAGCTTGGGAGGAGGGTCGGGGGCTGGGGCCAACGTCCTGACTTTC. Residues: CASSLGGGSGAGANVLTF.

The chain links TRBV9 to TRBJ2-1; D may correspond to TRBD1 or TRBD2 (6 bases each). The germline V gene has CDR1 SGDLS and CDR2 YYNGEE. The CDR3 sequence is 13 residues long. The V and J ends lost 0 bases and 8 bases respectively, with 9 bases between them. Written as DNA, the CDR3 is TGTGCCAGCAGCGTAGCGGGGGCGCATGAGCAGTTCTTC. This sequence encodes CASSVAGAHEQFF.

This chain uses TRBV19 with TRBJ2-2; 9 bases are shared with TRBD1. V gave up 5 bases and J gave up 4 bases; unmatched junction bases: 11. From germline, CDR1 is LNHDA and CDR2 SQIVND (reference sequence). The CDR3 runs 17 residues. The DNA of the CDR3 is TGTGCCAGTAGTCATCGCGGGACAGGGACGAGCACCGGGGAGCTGTTTTTT. This sequence encodes CASSHRGTGTSTGELFF.